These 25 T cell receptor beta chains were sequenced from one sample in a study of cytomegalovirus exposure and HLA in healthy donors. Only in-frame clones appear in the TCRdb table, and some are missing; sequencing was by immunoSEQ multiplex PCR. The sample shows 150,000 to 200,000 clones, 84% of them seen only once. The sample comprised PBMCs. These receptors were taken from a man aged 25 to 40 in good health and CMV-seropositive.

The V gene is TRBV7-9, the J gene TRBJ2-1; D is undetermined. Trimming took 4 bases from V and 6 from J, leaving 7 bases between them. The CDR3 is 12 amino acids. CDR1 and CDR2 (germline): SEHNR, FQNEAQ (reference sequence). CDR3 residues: CASSSSGNEQFF. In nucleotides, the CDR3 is TGTGCCAGCAGCTCGTCGGGCAATGAGCAGTTCTTC.

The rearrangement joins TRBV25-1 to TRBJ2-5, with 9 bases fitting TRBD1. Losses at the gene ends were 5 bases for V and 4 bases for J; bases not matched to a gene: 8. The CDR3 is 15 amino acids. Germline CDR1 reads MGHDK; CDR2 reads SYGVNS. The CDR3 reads CASSFYRGRRETQYF. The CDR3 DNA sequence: TGTGCCAGCAGTTTCTACAGGGGGCGAAGAGAGACCCAGTACTTC.

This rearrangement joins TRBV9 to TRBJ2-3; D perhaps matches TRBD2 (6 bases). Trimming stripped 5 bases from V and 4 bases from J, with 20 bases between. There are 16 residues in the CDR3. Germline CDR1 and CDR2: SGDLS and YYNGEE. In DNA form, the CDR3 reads TGTGCCAGCAGACCTACGACTGGCGGGAACTCAGATACGCAGTATTTT. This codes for CASRPTTGGNSDTQYF. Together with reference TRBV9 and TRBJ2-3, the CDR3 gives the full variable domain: DSGVTQTPKHLITATGQRVTLRCSPRSGDLSVYWYQQSLDQGLQFLIQYYNGEERAKGNILERFSAQQFPDLHSELNLSSLELGDSALYFCASRPTTGGNSDTQYFGPGTRLTVL.

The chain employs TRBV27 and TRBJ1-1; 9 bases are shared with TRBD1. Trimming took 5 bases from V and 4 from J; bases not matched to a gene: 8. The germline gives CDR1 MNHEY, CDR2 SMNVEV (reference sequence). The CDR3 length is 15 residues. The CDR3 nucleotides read TGTGCCAGCAGTCATACGACAGGGGGTTTCACTGAAGCTTTCTTT. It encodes CASSHTTGGFTEAFF.

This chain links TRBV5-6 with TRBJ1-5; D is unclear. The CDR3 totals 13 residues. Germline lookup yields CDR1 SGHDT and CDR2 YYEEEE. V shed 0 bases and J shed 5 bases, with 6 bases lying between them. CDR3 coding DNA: TGTGCCAGCAGCTTGGATCGCGATCAGCCCCAGCATTTT. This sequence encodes CASSLDRDQPQHF.

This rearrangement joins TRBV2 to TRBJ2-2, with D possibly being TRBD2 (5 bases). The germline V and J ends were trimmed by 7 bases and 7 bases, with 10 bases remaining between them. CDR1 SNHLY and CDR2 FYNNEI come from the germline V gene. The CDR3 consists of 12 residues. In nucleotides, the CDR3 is TGTGCCAGCAAGGACTTCGACGGGGAGCTGTTTTTT. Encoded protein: CASKDFDGELFF.

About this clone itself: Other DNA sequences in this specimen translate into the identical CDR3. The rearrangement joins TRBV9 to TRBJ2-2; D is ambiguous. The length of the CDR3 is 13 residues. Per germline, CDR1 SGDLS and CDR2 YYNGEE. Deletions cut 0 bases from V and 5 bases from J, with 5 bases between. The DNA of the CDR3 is TGTGCCAGCAGCGTAGGAGGTACCGGGGAGCTGTTTTTT. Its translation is CASSVGGTGELFF.

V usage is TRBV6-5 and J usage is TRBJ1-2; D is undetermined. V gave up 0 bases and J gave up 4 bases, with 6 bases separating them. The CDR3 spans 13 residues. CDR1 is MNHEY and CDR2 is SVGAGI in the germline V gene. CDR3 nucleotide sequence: TGTGCCAGCAGTTACTCGAGGTTCTATGGCTACACCTTC. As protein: CASSYSRFYGYTF.

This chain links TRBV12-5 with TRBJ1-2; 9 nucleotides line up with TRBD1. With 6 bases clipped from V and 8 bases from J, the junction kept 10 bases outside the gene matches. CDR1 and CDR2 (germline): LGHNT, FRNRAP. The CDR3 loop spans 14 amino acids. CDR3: CASGPQGARRGYTF. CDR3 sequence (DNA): TGTGCTAGTGGGCCACAGGGGGCGCGCCGGGGCTACACCTTC.

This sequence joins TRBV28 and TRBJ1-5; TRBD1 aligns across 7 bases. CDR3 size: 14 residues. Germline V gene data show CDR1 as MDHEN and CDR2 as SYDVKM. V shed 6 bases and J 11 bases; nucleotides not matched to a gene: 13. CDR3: CASREQGTQGSQHF. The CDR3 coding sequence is TGTGCCAGCAGGGAACAGGGGACCCAGGGGTCCCAGCATTTT.

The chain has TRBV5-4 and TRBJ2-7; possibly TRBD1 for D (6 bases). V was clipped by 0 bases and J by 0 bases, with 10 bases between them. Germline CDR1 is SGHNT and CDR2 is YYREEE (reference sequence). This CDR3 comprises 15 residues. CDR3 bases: TGTGCCAGCAGCTTGGAGACAGGAACCTCCTACGAGCAGTACTTC. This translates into CASSLETGTSYEQYF.

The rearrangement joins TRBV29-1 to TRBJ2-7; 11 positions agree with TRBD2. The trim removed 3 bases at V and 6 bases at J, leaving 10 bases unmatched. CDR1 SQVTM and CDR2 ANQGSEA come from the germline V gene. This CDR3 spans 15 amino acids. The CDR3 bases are TGCAGCGTTGATTGGGGTACTAGCGGGAGTGCCGAGCAGTACTTC. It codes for CSVDWGTSGSAEQYF.

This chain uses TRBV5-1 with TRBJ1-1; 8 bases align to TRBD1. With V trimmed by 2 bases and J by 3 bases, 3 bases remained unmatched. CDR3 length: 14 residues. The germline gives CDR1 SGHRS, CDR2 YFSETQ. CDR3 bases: TGCGCCAGCAGCTTAGACAGGGGAGACACTGAAGCTTTCTTT. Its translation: CASSLDRGDTEAFF.

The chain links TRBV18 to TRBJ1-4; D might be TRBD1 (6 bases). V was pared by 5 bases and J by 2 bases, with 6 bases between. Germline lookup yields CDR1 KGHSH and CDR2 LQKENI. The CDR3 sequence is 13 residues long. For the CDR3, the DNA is TGTGCCAGCTCAACAGGGACTAATGAAAAACTGTTTTTT. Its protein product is CASSTGTNEKLFF.

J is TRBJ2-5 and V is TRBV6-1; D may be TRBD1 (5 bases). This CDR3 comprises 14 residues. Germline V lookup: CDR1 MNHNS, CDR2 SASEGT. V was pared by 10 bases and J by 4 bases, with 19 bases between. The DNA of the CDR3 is TGTGCCACCAGACAGATGGGTTCGTCAGAGACCCAGTACTTC. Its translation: CATRQMGSSETQYF.

DNA of the CDR3: TGCGCCAGCAGCTCCGGGACTTTCTCCTCTGGGGCCAACGTCCTGACTTTC. This translates into CASSSGTFSSGANVLTF. J is TRBJ2-6 and V is TRBV10-2; maybe TRBD2 (6 bases). Per germline, CDR1 WSHSY and CDR2 SAAADI. The CDR3 is 17 residues long. V shed 6 bases and J shed 0 bases, with 15 bases lying between them.

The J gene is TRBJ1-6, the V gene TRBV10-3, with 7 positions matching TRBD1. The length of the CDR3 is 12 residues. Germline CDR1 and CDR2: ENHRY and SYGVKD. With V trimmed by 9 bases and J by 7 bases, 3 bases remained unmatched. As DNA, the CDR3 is TGTGCCATGGGACAGCCGAATTCACCCCTCCACTTT. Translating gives CAMGQPNSPLHF.

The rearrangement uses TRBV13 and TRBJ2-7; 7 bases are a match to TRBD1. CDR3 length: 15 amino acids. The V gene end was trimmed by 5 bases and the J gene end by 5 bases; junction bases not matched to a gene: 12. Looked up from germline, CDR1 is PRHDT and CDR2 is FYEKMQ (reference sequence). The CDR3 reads CASSASRQGDHEQYF. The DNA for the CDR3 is TGTGCCAGCAGCGCAAGCCGGCAGGGGGACCACGAGCAGTACTTC.

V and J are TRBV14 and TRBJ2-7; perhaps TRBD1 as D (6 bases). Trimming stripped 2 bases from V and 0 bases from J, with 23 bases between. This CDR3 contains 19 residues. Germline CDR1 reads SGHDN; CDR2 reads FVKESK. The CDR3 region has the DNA TGTGCCAGCAGCCAATCCCCAGGGAAGCCAGGGGCCCTCTCCTACGAGCAGTACTTC. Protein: CASSQSPGKPGALSYEQYF.

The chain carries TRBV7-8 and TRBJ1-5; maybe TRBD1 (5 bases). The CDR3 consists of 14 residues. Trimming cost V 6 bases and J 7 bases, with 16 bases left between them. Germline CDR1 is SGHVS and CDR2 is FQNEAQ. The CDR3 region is CASSIMTAAQPQHF. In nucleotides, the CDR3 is TGTGCCAGCAGTATAATGACAGCTGCCCAGCCCCAGCATTTT.

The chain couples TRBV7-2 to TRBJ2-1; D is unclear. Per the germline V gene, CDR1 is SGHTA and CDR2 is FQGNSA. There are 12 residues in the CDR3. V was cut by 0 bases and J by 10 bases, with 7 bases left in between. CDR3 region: CASSLARLEQFF. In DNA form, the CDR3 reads TGTGCCAGCAGCTTAGCCAGACTCGAGCAGTTCTTC. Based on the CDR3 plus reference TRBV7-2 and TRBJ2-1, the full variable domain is GAGVSQSPSNKVTEKGKDVELRCDPISGHTALYWYRQSLGQGLEFLIYFQGNSAPDKSGLPSDRFSAERTGGSVSTLTIQRTQQEDSAVYLCASSLARLEQFFGPGTRLTVL.

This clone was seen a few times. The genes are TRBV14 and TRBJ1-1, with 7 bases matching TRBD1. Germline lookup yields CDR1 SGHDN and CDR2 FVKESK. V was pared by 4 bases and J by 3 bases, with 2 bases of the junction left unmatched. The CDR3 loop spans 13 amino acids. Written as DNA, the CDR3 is TGTGCCAGCAGCCGACAGGGTGACACTGAAGCTTTCTTT. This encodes CASSRQGDTEAFF.

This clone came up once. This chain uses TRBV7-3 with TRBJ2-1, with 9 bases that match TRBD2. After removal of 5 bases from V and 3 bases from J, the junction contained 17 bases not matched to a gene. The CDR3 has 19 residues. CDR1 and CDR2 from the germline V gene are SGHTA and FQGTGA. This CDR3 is CASSNRAIAGAPLYNEQFF. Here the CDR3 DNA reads TGTGCCAGCAGCAATAGGGCAATAGCGGGGGCCCCACTCTACAATGAGCAGTTCTTC.

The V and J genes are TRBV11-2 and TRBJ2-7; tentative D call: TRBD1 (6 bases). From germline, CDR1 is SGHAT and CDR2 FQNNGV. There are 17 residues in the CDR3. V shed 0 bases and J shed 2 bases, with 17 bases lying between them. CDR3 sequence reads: CASSLDQGTQLTYEQYF. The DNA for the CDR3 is TGTGCCAGCAGCTTAGATCAGGGGACCCAATTAACCTACGAGCAGTACTTC.

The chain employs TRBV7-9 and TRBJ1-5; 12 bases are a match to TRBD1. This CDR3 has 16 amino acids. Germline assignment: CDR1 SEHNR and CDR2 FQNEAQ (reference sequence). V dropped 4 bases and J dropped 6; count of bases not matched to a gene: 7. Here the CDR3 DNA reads TGTGCCAGCAGCTCCGCCGGGACAGGGGGCAGTCAGCCCCAGCATTTT. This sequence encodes CASSSAGTGGSQPQHF.